This T cell receptor (beta chain) was captured in a study of shared clonotypes between healthy human individuals. Adult Caucasians living in Nashville, Tennessee made up all of the donors. The count of this clone is one. Its antigen is not known. Germline V gives CDR1 SGHRS, CDR2 YFSETQ. V was pared by 4 bases and J by 11 bases, with 23 bases between. CDR3 size: 15 residues. Sequencing used immunoSEQ multiplex PCR; TCRdb keeps in-frame clones, though not all of them. Seen here are some 2 million clones, about 95% observed once, and the top ten hold 0.13%. Study-level points and caveats: Blood was the sole source, and tissue repertoires probably differ. It was observed that around 5% of naive CD4 clonotypes were shared across four donors.

The TCR originated in a man aged 18 to 29 in good health. This sequence joins TRBV5-1 and TRBJ2-3; weak D call: TRBD2 (6 bases). The sequencing input was naive CD4+ T cells sorted from blood. Sample subset: CD45RA+ positively selected. The CDR3 spells CASSPLIGGGIGQYF. The CDR3 DNA is TGCGCCAGCAGCCCCTTGATCGGTGGGGGGATAGGGCAGTATTTT.